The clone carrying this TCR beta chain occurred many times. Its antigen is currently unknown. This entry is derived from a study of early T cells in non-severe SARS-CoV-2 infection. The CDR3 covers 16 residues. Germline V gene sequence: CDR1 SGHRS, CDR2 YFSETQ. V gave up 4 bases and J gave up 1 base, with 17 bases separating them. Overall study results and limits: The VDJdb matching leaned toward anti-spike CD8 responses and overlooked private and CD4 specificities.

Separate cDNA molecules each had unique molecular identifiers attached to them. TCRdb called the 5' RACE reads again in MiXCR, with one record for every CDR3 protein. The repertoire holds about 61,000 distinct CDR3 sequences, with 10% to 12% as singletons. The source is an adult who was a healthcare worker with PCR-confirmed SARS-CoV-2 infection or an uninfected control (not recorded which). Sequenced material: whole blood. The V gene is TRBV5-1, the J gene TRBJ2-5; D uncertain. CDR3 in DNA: TGCGCCAGCAGCAACGACGCCACACTATTCCAAGAGACCCAGTACTTC. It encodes CASSNDATLFQETQYF.